These 21 T cell receptor beta chains came from one sample sequenced in a study of beta chain features in type 1 diabetes. What was sequenced were expressed TCRB transcripts, since all of the isolated RNA had been reverse transcribed. Profiling relied on immunoSEQ multiplex PCR, and the TCRdb table lists in-frame clones only, not all of them. The table lists some 410,000 clones, approximately 13% of them singletons. Input material: naive CD4+ T cells from blood. The receptors here all came from a man aged 25 to 40 in good health.

V gene TRBV2 combines with J gene TRBJ2-2; 7 bases are a match to TRBD2. The germline CDR1 and CDR2 sequences are SNHLY and FYNNEI. With V trimmed by 8 bases and J by 7 bases, 4 bases remained unmatched. This CDR3 contains 12 residues. CDR3 sequence: CASGLEVGELFF. The CDR3 nucleotides are TGTGCCAGCGGACTAGAGGTCGGGGAGCTGTTTTTT.

This clone was detected only a few times. The gene calls are TRBV27 and TRBJ2-7; TRBD1 agrees at 9 bases. The CDR3 totals 15 residues. V dropped 2 bases and J dropped 2; count of bases not matched to a gene: 4. Germline CDR1 and CDR2: MNHEY and SMNVEV (reference sequence). For the CDR3, the DNA is TGTGCCAGCAGTTTACTGACAGGGGGACCCTACGAGCAGTACTTC. This codes for CASSLLTGGPYEQYF.

The chain joins TRBV25-1 to TRBJ1-2; unclear D gene. Germline lookup yields CDR1 MGHDK and CDR2 SYGVNS. The CDR3 extends over 13 amino acids. V gave up 1 base and J gave up 8 bases, with 11 bases separating them. Written as DNA, the CDR3 is TGTGCCAGCAGTGAATTGGAGGCGAGGGGCTACACCTTC. Its protein is CASSELEARGYTF.

This clone was counted a few times. The DNA of the CDR3 is TGTGCCAGCAGCTTATCGGCCCAAAACAATGAGCAGTTCTTC. Translation gives CASSLSAQNNEQFF. The V call is TRBV7-9, the J call TRBJ2-1; D remains unclear. Trimming took off 2 bases at V and 5 bases at J, with 10 bases between the two ends. The germline V gene encodes CDR1 SEHNR and CDR2 FQNEAQ (reference sequence). There are 14 residues in the CDR3.

The chain uses TRBV10-3 and TRBJ2-1; unclear D gene. CDR1 and CDR2 from the germline V gene are ENHRY and SYGVKD. The CDR3 runs to 12 residues. V was cut by 4 bases and J by 6 bases, with 7 bases left in between. The CDR3 spells CAISGNGNEQFF. The CDR3 DNA is TGTGCCATCAGTGGAAACGGCAATGAGCAGTTCTTC.

In its sample, this clone was seen a few times. This rearrangement joins TRBV6-5 to TRBJ2-7; D call uncertain. The CDR3 is 11 amino acids. V lost 3 bases, J lost 6 bases, and 6 bases lay in between. The germline V gene has CDR1 MNHEY and CDR2 SVGAGI. The CDR3 loop is CASSYLAEQYF. The CDR3 DNA is TGTGCCAGCAGTTATTTGGCCGAGCAGTACTTC.

The CDR3 DNA reads as TGCAGCGTGACGGGACAGATGGGGAACACTGAAGCTTTCTTT. Residues: CSVTGQMGNTEAFF. The rearrangement joins TRBV29-1 to TRBJ1-1; 7 bases agree with TRBD1. V lost 6 bases, J lost 1 base, and 8 bases stayed unmatched. In germline, CDR1 is SQVTM, CDR2 ANQGSEA. This CDR3 has 14 amino acids. The full variable domain, rest sourced from reference TRBV29-1 and TRBJ1-1, is SAVISQKPSRDICQRGTSLTIQCQVDSQVTMMFWYRQQPGQSLTLIATANQGSEATYESGFVIDKFPISRPNLTFSTLTVSNMSPEDSSIYLCSVTGQMGNTEAFFGQGTRLTVV.

The CDR3 nucleotides are TGTGCCAGCAGCCGGACCCGGATCTATGGCTACACCTTC. Protein product: CASSRTRIYGYTF. This chain links TRBV14 with TRBJ1-2; D ambiguous. Trimming stripped 4 bases from V and 4 bases from J, with 10 bases between. The CDR3 totals 13 residues. CDR1 and CDR2 (germline): SGHDN, FVKESK.

V is TRBV7-2 and J is TRBJ2-7; 12 nucleotides agree with TRBD2. CDR1 and CDR2 from the germline V gene are SGHTA and FQGNSA. J gave up 1 base and V 2 bases, and 9 bases lay outside the gene matches. The CDR3 runs to 18 residues. The chain's CDR3 is CASSLRSSGGARSYEQYF. The CDR3 DNA follows: TGTGCCAGCAGCTTAAGGTCTAGCGGGGGGGCGAGGTCCTACGAGCAGTACTTC.

The gene calls are TRBV20-1 and TRBJ2-7; D may be TRBD2 (6 bases). Germline lookup yields CDR1 DFQATT and CDR2 SNEGSKA (reference sequence). This CDR3 has 11 amino acids. V was cut by 2 bases and J by 12 bases, with 14 bases left in between. CDR3 loop: CSARLTRVPYV. The CDR3 DNA reads as TGCAGTGCTAGATTGACTAGAGTTCCGTACGTC.

The chain employs TRBV7-3 and TRBJ2-1, with 8 bases identical to TRBD2. Germline values: CDR1 SGHTA, CDR2 FQGTGA. This CDR3 region has 15 residues. V was clipped by 5 bases and J by 5 bases; unmatched bases: 8. The CDR3, as DNA: TGTGCCAGCAGCCGACCGGGACTAGACAACAATGAGCAGTTCTTC. Encoded protein: CASSRPGLDNNEQFF.

This clone was detected only a few times. The rearrangement joins TRBV7-7 to TRBJ2-3; no reliable D call. The CDR3 loop spans 14 amino acids. Germline V lookup: CDR1 SSHAT, CDR2 FNYEAQ (reference sequence). V was clipped by 5 bases and J by 0 bases, with 9 bases between them. The CDR3 nucleotides read TGTGCCAGCAGCGCCTCGACTAGCACAGATACGCAGTATTTT. It translates to CASSASTSTDTQYF. The whole variable domain, remainder taken from reference TRBV7-7 and TRBJ2-3, is GAGVSQSPRYKVTKRGQDVTLRCDPISSHATLYWYQQALGQGPEFLTYFNYEAQPDKSGLPSDRFSAERPEGSISTLTIQRTEQRDSAMYRCASSASTSTDTQYFGPGTRLTVL.

V gene TRBV7-6 combines with J gene TRBJ2-1, with D possibly TRBD2 on 6 matching bases. Germline CDR1 and CDR2: SGHVS and FNYEAQ. The ends were cut back, 1 base at V and 0 bases at J, with 7 bases in the middle. The CDR3 is 15 amino acids. The CDR3 loop reads CASSLGGASYNEQFF. CDR3 DNA sequence: TGTGCCAGCAGCTTAGGCGGGGCCTCCTACAATGAGCAGTTCTTC.

This clone was seen a handful of times. The rearrangement uses TRBV4-1 and TRBJ2-1, with 9 bases matching TRBD2. Germline lookup yields CDR1 MGHRA and CDR2 YSYEKL. The CDR3 totals 17 residues. V trimming: 4 bases; J trimming: 2 bases; junction bases outside the gene matches: 9. The CDR3 nucleotides are TGCGCCAGCAGCCGATCAAAGAGCGGGGGGACCTACAATGAGCAGTTCTTC. Translation gives CASSRSKSGGTYNEQFF.

This clone was seen repeatedly, ten times or more. This chain connects TRBV23-1 to TRBJ1-2, with TRBD1 as a possible D gene (5 bases). TRBV23-1 is identified as an open reading frame with a role that is uncertain. The CDR3 extends over 12 amino acids. The germline V and J ends were trimmed by 7 bases and 8 bases, with 14 bases remaining between them. DNA of the CDR3: TGCGCCAGCACCACGACAGTGAAGGGCTACACCTTC. Translation: CASTTTVKGYTF.

Remarks on this clone: Other nucleotide sequences in the sample specify the same CDR3. This chain connects TRBV12-5 to TRBJ2-6; no clear D. CDR3 length: 13 residues. Germline loops: CDR1 LGHNT, CDR2 FRNRAP. Trimming removed 8 bases from V and 1 base from J, with 6 bases in between. CDR3 sequence reads: CASRSSGANVLTF. In DNA form, the CDR3 reads TGTGCTAGTCGGTCGTCTGGGGCCAACGTCCTGACTTTC.

CDR3 sequence: CASSSTGRNSPLHF. In nucleotides, the CDR3 is TGTGCCAGCAGTTCCACAGGGCGAAATTCACCCCTCCACTTT. The chain combines TRBV28 with TRBJ1-6, with D possibly TRBD1 on 6 matching bases. From germline, CDR1 is MDHEN and CDR2 SYDVKM. Trimming took 4 bases from V and 7 from J, leaving 11 bases between them. There are 14 residues in the CDR3.

The chain links TRBV19 to TRBJ1-2; D possibly corresponds to TRBD1 (5 bases). The CDR3 sequence is 15 residues long. The V end was cut by 6 bases, the J end by 4 bases, with 18 bases between. The germline V gene has CDR1 LNHDA and CDR2 SQIVND (reference sequence). This CDR3 is CASRIRDSAFYGYTF. As DNA, the CDR3 is TGTGCCAGTAGGATCCGGGACTCAGCTTTCTATGGCTACACCTTC.

The chain has TRBV14 and TRBJ2-1, with 7 bases matching TRBD2. The J segment lost 8 bases and the V segment lost 4 bases, leaving 5 bases of the junction unmatched. There are 13 residues in the CDR3. CDR1 and CDR2 (germline): SGHDN, FVKESK. The CDR3 here is CASSRGGRDEQFF. CDR3 DNA: TGTGCCAGCAGCCGGGGGGGTAGGGATGAGCAGTTCTTC. The full variable domain, in which reference TRBV14 and TRBJ2-1 provide the parts outside the CDR3, is EAGVTQFPSHSVIEKGQTVTLRCDPISGHDNLYWYRRVMGKEIKFLLHFVKESKQDESGMPNNRFLAERTGGTYSTLKVQPAELEDSGVYFCASSRGGRDEQFFGPGTRLTVL.

The sample holds a few counts of this clone. This rearrangement joins TRBV25-1 to TRBJ2-1; D not resolved. Trimming cost V 1 base and J 5 bases, with 15 bases left between them. Germline V CDR1 and CDR2: MGHDK, SYGVNS. This CDR3 has 16 amino acids. The CDR3 coding sequence is TGTGCCAGCAGTGAATCGAGTCCAGGCTTCCACAATGAGCAGTTCTTC. It codes for CASSESSPGFHNEQFF.

This clone was counted a few times. The gene calls are TRBV7-3 and TRBJ2-7; tentatively, D is TRBD1 (7 bases). CDR1 SGHTA and CDR2 FQGTGA come from the germline V gene. V lost 6 bases to trimming and J lost 7 bases, with 16 bases between them. The CDR3 has 13 residues. In DNA, the CDR3 is TGTGCCAGCAGTTTGAACAGGGGAGGTGAGCAGTACGTC. This gives the protein CASSLNRGGEQYV.